This record looks at one TCR beta chain sequence and its context. The sample comes from a study of pediatric ulcerative colitis. Study as a whole: Ulcerative colitis patients had pancolitis or left-sided colitis, with confirming histology.

Germline CDR1 is GTSNPN and CDR2 is SVGIG (reference sequence). The CDR3 extends over 15 amino acids. V was clipped by 3 bases and J by 3 bases, with 14 bases between them. Repertoires were generated with immunoSEQ multiplex PCR, while TCRdb's copy carries only in-frame clones and drops some. In the table there are roughly 64,000 clones, about nine tenths of which are singletons. The sequence derives from a boy aged 5-17 years with severe ulcerative colitis. Source material: blood. The chain recombines TRBV30 with TRBJ2-2, with D hard to call. Here the CDR3 reads CAWRGETVYTGELFF. The CDR3 DNA reads as TGTGCCTGGAGAGGTGAAACGGTTTACACCGGGGAGCTGTTTTTT.